Listed below are T cell receptor beta chains from one sample, sequenced in a study of cytomegalovirus exposure and HLA in healthy donors. Libraries were prepared by immunoSEQ multiplex PCR; TCRdb keeps only in-frame clonotypes and omits some of them. This sample has 100,000 to 150,000 clones, with roughly 80% found just once. Sequencing was performed on PBMCs. Source of these receptors: a middle-aged woman in good health and CMV-seronegative. Each CDR3 is given with its conserved first and last residue.

>TRBV29-1|11
CSVGTGGGYTF
>TRBV5-6|17
CASSFPLGGPSYNEQFF
>TRBV29-1|17
CSVVDTANILKRYGYTF
>TRBV4-1|15
CASSQAPGQYPEAFF
>TRBV25-1|14
CASSEFSGRHTQYF
>TRBV9|16
CASSVDTSGRANEQFF
>TRBV7-2|13
CASRTGGANVLTF
>TRBV7-7|16
CASSLSLGSGNNEQFF
>TRBV29-1|16
CSPWTGLCIRDSPLHF
>TRBV28|14
CASSEGPPGNTIYF
>TRBV10-3|14
CAIRQGATNEKLFF